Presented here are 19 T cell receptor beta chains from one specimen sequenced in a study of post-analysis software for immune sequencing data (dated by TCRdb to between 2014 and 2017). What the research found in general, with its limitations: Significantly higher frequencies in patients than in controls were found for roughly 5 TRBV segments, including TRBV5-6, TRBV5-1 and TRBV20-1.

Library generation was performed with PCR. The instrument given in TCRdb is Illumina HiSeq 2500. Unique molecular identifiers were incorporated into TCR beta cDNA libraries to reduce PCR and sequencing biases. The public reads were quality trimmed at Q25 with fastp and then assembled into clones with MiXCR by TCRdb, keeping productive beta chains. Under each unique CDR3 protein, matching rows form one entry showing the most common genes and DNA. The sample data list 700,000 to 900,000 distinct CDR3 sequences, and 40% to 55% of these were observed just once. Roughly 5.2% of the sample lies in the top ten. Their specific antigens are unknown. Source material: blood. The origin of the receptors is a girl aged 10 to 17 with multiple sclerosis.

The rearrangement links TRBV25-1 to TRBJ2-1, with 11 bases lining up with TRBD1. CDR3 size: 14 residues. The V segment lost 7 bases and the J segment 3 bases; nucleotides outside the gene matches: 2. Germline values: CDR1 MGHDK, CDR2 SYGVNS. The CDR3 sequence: CASTGTGGYNEQFF. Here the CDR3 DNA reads TGTGCCAGCACCGGGACAGGGGGCTACAATGAGCAGTTCTTC.

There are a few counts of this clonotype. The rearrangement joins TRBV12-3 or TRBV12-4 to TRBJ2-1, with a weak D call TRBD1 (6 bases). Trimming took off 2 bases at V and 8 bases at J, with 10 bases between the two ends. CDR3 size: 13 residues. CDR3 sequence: CASSLNRADEQFF. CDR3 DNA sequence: TGTGCCAGCAGTTTAAACAGGGCGGATGAGCAGTTCTTC.

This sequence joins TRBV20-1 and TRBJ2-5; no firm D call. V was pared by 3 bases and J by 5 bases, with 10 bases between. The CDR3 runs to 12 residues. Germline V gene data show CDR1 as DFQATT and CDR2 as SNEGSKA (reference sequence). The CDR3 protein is CSARFQYETQYF. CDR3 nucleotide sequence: TGCAGTGCTAGGTTCCAGTACGAGACCCAGTACTTC.

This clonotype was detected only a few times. The DNA for the CDR3 is TGTGCCAGCAGTGAAGACGGCCTAGCCAAAAACATTCAGTACTTC. The encoded protein is CASSEDGLAKNIQYF. This sequence joins TRBV6-1 and TRBJ2-4; D is uncertain. The CDR3 consists of 15 residues. With 1 base removed from V and 0 bases from J, the gap between germline ends came to 7 bases. In germline, CDR1 is MNHNS, CDR2 SASEGT.

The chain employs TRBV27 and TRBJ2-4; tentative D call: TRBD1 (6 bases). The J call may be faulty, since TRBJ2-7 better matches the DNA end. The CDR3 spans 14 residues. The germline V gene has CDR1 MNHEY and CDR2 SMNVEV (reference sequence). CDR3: CASSQGGTFYEQYF. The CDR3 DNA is TGTGCCAGCAGCCAAGGTGGGACATTTTACGAGCAGTACTTC.

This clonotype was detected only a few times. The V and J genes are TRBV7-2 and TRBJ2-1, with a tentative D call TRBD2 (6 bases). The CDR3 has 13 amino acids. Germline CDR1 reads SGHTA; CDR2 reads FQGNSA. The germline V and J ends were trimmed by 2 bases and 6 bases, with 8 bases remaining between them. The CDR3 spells CASSLSAGNEQFF. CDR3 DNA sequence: TGTGCCAGCAGCTTATCAGCGGGCAATGAGCAGTTCTTC.

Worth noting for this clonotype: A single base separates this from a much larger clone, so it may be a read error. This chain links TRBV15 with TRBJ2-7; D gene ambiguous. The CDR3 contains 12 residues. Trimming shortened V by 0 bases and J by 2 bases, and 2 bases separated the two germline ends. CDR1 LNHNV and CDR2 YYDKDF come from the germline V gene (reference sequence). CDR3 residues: CATSRDPYEQYV. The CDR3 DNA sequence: TGTGCCACCAGCAGAGATCCCTACGAGCAGTACGTC.

Written as DNA, the CDR3 is TGCAGCGTTGAACGCCCAGTTCCCTATACGCAGTATTTT. Protein: CSVERPVPYTQYF. The chain links TRBV29-1 to TRBJ2-3, with D unresolved. Trimming left V 2 bases short and J 7 bases short, with 13 bases between. In germline, CDR1 is SQVTM, CDR2 ANQGSEA. The CDR3 is 13 amino acids.

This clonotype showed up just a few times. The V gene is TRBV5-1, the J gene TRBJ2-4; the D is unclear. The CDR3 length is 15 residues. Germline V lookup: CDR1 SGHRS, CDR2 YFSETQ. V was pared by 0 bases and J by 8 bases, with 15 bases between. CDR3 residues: CASSLAEPPGDIQYF. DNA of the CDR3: TGCGCCAGCAGCTTGGCCGAGCCCCCGGGTGACATTCAGTACTTC.

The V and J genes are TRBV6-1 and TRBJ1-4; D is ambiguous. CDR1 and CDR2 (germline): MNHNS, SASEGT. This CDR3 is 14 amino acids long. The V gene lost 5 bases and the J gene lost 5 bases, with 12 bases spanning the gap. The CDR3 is CASSPGISNEKLFF. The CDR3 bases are TGTGCCAGCAGTCCCGGGATATCAAATGAAAAACTGTTTTTT.

This chain's CDR3 is CSAPGVGPDTQYF. The CDR3 DNA reads TGCAGTGCTCCAGGGGTGGGCCCAGATACGCAGTATTTT. The chain recombines TRBV20-1 with TRBJ2-3, with a tentative D call TRBD1 (6 bases). CDR1 is DFQATT, CDR2 SNEGSKA, per germline (reference sequence). This CDR3 comprises 13 residues. V was clipped by 5 bases and J by 4 bases, with 13 bases between them.

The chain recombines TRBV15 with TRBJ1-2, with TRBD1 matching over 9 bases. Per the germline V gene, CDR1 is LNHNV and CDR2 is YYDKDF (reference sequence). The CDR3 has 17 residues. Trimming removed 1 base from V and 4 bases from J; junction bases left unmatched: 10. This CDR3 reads CATSRGVPGQGTYGYTF. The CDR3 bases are TGTGCCACCAGCAGAGGTGTCCCGGGACAGGGTACCTATGGCTACACCTTC. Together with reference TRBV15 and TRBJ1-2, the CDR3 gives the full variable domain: DAMVIQNPRYQVTQFGKPVTLSCSQTLNHNVMYWYQQKSSQAPKLLFHYYDKDFNNEADTPDNFQSRRPNTSFCFLDIRSPGLGDTAMYLCATSRGVPGQGTYGYTFGSGTRLTVV.

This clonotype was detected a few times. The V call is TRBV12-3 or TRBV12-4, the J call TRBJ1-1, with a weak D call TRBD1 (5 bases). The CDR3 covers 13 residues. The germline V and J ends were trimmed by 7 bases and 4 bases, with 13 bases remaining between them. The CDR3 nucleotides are TGTGCCAGCATACCCTGGGGGGGCACTGAAGCTTTCTTT. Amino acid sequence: CASIPWGGTEAFF.

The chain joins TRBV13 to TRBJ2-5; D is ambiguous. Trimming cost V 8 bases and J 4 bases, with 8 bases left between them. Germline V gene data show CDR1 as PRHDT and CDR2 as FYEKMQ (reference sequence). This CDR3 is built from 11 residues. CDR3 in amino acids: CASALGETQYF. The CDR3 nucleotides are TGTGCCAGCGCGCTGGGAGAGACCCAGTACTTC.

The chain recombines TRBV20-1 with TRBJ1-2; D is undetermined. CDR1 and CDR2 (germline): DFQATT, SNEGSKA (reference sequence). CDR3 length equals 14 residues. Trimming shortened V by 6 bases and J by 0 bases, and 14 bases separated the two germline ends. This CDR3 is CSAAVTEANYGYTF. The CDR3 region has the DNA TGCAGTGCCGCTGTGACGGAAGCTAACTATGGCTACACCTTC.

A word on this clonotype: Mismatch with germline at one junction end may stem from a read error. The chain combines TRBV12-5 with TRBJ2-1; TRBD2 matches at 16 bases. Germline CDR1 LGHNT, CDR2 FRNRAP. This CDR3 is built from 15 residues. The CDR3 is CAGGLGLAGGDEQFF. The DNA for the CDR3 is TGTGCTGGTGGTTTGGGACTAGCGGGAGGGGATGAGCAGTTCTTC.

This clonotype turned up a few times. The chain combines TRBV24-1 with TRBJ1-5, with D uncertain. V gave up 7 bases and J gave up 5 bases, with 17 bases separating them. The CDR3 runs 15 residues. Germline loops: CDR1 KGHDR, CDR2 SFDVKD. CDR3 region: CATRASGRVDQPQHF. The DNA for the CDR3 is TGTGCCACCAGGGCCAGTGGGAGGGTCGATCAGCCCCAGCATTTT.

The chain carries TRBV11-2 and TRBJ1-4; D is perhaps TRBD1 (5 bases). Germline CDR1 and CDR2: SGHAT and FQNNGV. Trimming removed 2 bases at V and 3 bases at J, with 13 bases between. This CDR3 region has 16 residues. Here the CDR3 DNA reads TGTGCCAGCAGCTTATACTCGAGGGGTTCTAATGAAAAACTGTTTTTT. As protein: CASSLYSRGSNEKLFF.

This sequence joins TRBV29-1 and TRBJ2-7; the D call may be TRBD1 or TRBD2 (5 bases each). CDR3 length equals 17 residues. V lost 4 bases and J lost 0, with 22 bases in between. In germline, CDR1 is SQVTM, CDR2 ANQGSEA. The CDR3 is CSVAEGSKDRSSYEQYF. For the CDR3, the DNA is TGCAGCGTTGCTGAGGGGTCCAAAGACCGAAGCTCCTACGAGCAGTACTTC.